This entry lists 11 T cell receptor beta chains sequenced from one sample in a study of T cell responses to AZD1222 COVID-19 vaccine. TCRdb keeps only in-frame clones here, not all; method: immunoSEQ multiplex PCR. The data contain some 54,000 clones, around nine tenths of them singletons. The material was peripheral blood, obtained on day 0 of AZD1222 vaccination. Receptor source: an adult in good health.

This chain uses TRBV19 with TRBJ2-1; 10 bases are shared with TRBD1. Germline CDR1 and CDR2: LNHDA and SQIVND (reference sequence). This CDR3 has 16 residues. Trimming took 5 bases from V and 7 from J; bases not matched to a gene: 11. CDR3 in DNA: TGTGCCAGTAGTCTATTTACGGGACAGGGGAAAAATGAGCAGTTCTTC. It specifies CASSLFTGQGKNEQFF.

The chain recombines TRBV6-5 with TRBJ2-1; 8 bases align to TRBD2. The length of the CDR3 is 16 residues. The germline gives CDR1 MNHEY, CDR2 SVGAGI. V lost 0 bases to trimming and J lost 3 bases; unmatched junction nucleotides: 4. In DNA, the CDR3 is TGTGCCAGCAGTTACTCGTTAGCGGGGAGCTACAATGAGCAGTTCTTC. Translation gives CASSYSLAGSYNEQFF.

The rearrangement joins TRBV27 to TRBJ1-6; D gene uncertain. The CDR3 length is 15 residues. The germline V gene has CDR1 MNHEY and CDR2 SMNVEV (reference sequence). V was shortened by 3 bases and J by 0 bases, with 6 bases between the two germline ends. The CDR3 spells CASSFRDSYNSPLHF. The DNA for the CDR3 is TGTGCCAGCAGTTTTCGGGACTCCTATAATTCACCCCTCCACTTT.

The chain couples TRBV19 to TRBJ1-1, with TRBD1 as a possible D gene (5 bases). Germline CDR1 and CDR2: LNHDA and SQIVND (reference sequence). This CDR3 is built from 13 residues. The V end was cut by 7 bases, the J end by 2 bases, with 11 bases between. CDR3 amino acids: CASTFDRNTEAFF. CDR3 coding DNA: TGTGCCAGTACCTTCGACAGAAACACTGAAGCTTTCTTT.

This chain uses TRBV27 with TRBJ2-3; 12 positions match TRBD1. CDR1 is MNHEY, CDR2 SMNVEV, per germline (reference sequence). The CDR3 sequence is 14 residues long. The ends lost 6 bases at V and 9 bases at J; junction bases unmatched: 7. The CDR3 region is CASSRDRGRGTQYF. In nucleotides, the CDR3 is TGTGCCAGCAGCCGGGACAGGGGGCGCGGCACGCAGTATTTT.

CDR3 in DNA: TGTGCCAGCAGCCAAGAGTGGGCAGAGTCTTACTCTGGGGCCAACGTCCTGACTTTC. Translating gives CASSQEWAESYSGANVLTF. The V call is TRBV3-1 (or the pseudogene TRBV3-2), the J call TRBJ2-6; unclear D gene. Germline lookup yields CDR1 LGHDT and CDR2 YNNKEL (reference sequence). Deletions cut 0 bases from V and 0 bases from J, with 15 bases between. The length of the CDR3 is 19 residues.

The chain carries TRBV6-2 or TRBV6-3 and TRBJ1-2; D remains ambiguous. Per germline, CDR1 MNHEY and CDR2 SVGEGT. The CDR3 is 15 residues long. V dropped 4 bases and J dropped 0 bases, with 12 bases sitting between them. Here the CDR3 reads CASSSTNDPNYGYTF. As DNA, the CDR3 is TGTGCCAGCAGTTCTACAAACGATCCTAACTATGGCTACACCTTC.

The rearrangement joins TRBV6-5 to TRBJ2-1; 10 bases line up with TRBD2. The trim removed 6 bases at V and 4 bases at J, leaving 6 bases unmatched. The CDR3 consists of 15 residues. Germline V gene data show CDR1 as MNHEY and CDR2 as SVGAGI. CDR3 in DNA: TGTGCCAGCAGCCCCAAGCGGGGGGGGTACAATGAGCAGTTCTTC. Its translation is CASSPKRGGYNEQFF.

The gene calls are TRBV9 and TRBJ2-7; TRBD1 aligns across 7 bases. CDR3 length: 14 residues. V dropped 4 bases and J dropped 5; count of bases not matched to a gene: 9. CDR1 is SGDLS and CDR2 is YYNGEE in the germline V gene. CDR3 coding DNA: TGTGCCAGCAGCACCGGACAGGTAATCGACGAGCAGTACTTC. Its translation: CASSTGQVIDEQYF.

This clone was found a few times. V and J are TRBV10-1 and TRBJ1-2; D might be TRBD1 (6 bases). This CDR3 is built from 14 residues. V was cut by 5 bases and J by 4 bases, with 14 bases left in between. Germline CDR1 is WNHNN and CDR2 is SYGVQD (reference sequence). Here the CDR3 reads CASSPDRGPYGYTF. The DNA of the CDR3 is TGCGCCAGCAGTCCGGACAGAGGGCCCTATGGCTACACCTTC.

The chain couples TRBV10-3 to TRBJ2-7, with D tentatively TRBD1 (5 bases). CDR1 and CDR2 (germline): ENHRY, SYGVKD. This CDR3 spans 12 amino acids. With 5 bases removed from V and 3 bases from J, the gap between germline ends came to 8 bases. CDR3 residues: CAISRQSYEQYF. In nucleotides, the CDR3 is TGTGCCATCAGTCGACAGAGCTACGAGCAGTACTTC.